The next 3 T cell receptor beta chains were all read from a single sample in a study of T cell changes during pregnancy in multiple sclerosis. Only in-frame clones appear in the TCRdb table, and some are missing; sequencing was by immunoSEQ multiplex PCR. The table lists 75,000 to 80,000 clones, approximately 94% of them singletons. The sample was peripheral blood, taken after pregnancy. Source of these receptors: a female donor in good health, enrolled as a control in a pregnancy study.

V gene TRBV15 combines with J gene TRBJ1-3, with 7 bases matching TRBD1. The CDR3 covers 17 residues. Germline CDR1 and CDR2: LNHNV and YYDKDF (reference sequence). With 3 bases clipped from V and 0 bases from J, the junction kept 8 bases outside the gene matches. In DNA form, the CDR3 reads TGTGCCACCAGCAGGACCTCAGGGACAGACTCTGGAAACACCATATATTTT. It is translated as CATSRTSGTDSGNTIYF.

The chain uses TRBV30 and TRBJ2-7; 8 bases are a match to TRBD2. Germline trimming cut 3 bases from V and 7 bases from J; bases unmatched to any gene: 14. Germline-derived CDR1 and CDR2 are GTSNPN and SVGIG (reference sequence). The CDR3 is 15 amino acids. CDR3 amino acids: CAWRGLAGPGGEQYF. The DNA of the CDR3 is TGTGCCTGGAGAGGACTAGCCGGGCCCGGGGGGGAGCAGTACTTC.

This chain connects TRBV28 to TRBJ2-5; no clear D gene. The V gene's germline CDR1 is MDHEN and CDR2 SYDVKM. The V end was cut by 1 base, the J end by 1 base, with 10 bases between. The CDR3 has 15 amino acids. CDR3 amino acids: CASSLLAGIQETQYF. CDR3 in DNA: TGTGCCAGCAGTTTATTGGCAGGCATCCAAGAGACCCAGTACTTC. Variable domain in full (rest from reference TRBV28 and TRBJ2-5): DVKVTQSSRYLVKRTGEKVFLECVQDMDHENMFWYRQDPGLGLRLIYFSYDVKMKEKGDIPEGYSVSREKKERFSLILESASTNQTSMYLCASSLLAGIQETQYFGPGTRLLVL.